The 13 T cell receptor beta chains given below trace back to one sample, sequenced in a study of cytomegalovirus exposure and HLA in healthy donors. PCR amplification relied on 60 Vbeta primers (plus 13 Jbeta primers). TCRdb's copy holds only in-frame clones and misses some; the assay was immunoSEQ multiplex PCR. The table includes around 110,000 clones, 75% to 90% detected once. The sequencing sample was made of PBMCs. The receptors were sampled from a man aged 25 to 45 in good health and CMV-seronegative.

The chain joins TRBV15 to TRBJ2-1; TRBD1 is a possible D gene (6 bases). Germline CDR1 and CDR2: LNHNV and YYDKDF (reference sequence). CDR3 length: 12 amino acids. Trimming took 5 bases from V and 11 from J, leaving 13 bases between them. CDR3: CATSQTGQKQFF. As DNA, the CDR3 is TGTGCCACCAGCCAGACCGGACAGAAGCAGTTCTTC.

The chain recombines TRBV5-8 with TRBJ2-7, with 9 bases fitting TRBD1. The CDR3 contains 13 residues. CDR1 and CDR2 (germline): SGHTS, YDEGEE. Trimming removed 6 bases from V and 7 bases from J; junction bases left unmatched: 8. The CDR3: CASNQQGAREQYF. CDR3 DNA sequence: TGTGCCAGCAACCAACAGGGGGCGAGGGAGCAGTACTTC.

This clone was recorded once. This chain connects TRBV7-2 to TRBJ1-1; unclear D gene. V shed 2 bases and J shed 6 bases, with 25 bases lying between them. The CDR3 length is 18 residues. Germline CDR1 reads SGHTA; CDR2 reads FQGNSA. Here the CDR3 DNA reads TGTGCCAGCAGCTTAAATTCAGGTGGCCTCGGGGTAAATTCTGAAGCTTTCTTT. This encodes CASSLNSGGLGVNSEAFF.

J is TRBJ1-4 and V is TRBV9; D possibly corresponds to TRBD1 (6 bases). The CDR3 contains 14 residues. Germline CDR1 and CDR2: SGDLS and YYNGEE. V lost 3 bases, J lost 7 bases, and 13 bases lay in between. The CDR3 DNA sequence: TGTGCCAGCAGCGACCGGGACACGGGTGAAAAACTGTTTTTT. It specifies CASSDRDTGEKLFF.

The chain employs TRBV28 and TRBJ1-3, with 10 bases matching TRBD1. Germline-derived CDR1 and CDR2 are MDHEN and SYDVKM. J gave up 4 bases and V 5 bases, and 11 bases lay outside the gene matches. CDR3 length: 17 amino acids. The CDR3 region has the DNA TGTGCCAGCAGTACCCTAGGCGGACAGGGGGAGGGAAACACCATATATTTT. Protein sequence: CASSTLGGQGEGNTIYF.

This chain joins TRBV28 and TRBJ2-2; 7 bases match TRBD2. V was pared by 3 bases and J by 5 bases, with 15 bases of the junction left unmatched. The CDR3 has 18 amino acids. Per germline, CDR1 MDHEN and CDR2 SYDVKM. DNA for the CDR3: TGTGCCAGCAGTTTCCTCCCCACTGGGGGGGGATTTACCGGGGAGCTGTTTTTT. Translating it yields CASSFLPTGGGFTGELFF.

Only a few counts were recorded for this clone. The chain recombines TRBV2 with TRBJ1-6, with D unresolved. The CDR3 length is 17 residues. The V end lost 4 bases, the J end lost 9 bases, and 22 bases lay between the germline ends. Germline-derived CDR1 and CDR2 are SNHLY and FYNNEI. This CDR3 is CASSGEREGNLFSPLHF. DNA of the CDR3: TGTGCCAGCAGTGGAGAAAGGGAGGGTAACTTGTTTTCACCCCTCCACTTT.

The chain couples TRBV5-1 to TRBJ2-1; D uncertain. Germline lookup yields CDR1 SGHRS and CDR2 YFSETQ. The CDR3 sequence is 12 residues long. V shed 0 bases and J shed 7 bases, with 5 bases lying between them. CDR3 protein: CASSLGANEQFF. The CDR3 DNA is TGCGCCAGCAGCTTGGGAGCGAATGAGCAGTTCTTC. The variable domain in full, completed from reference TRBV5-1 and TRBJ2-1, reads KAGVTQTPRYLIKTRGQQVTLSCSPISGHRSVSWYQQTPGQGLQFLFEYFSETQRNKGNFPGRFSGRQFSNSRSEMNVSTLELGDSALYLCASSLGANEQFFGPGTRLTVL.

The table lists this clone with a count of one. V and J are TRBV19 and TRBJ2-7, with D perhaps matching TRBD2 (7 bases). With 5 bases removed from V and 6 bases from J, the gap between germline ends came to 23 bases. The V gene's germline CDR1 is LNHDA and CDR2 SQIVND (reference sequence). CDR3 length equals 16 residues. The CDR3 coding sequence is TGTGCCAGTAGTTCCCGAGGGGGGGCGCATCGGCGCGAGCAGTACTTC. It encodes CASSSRGGAHRREQYF.

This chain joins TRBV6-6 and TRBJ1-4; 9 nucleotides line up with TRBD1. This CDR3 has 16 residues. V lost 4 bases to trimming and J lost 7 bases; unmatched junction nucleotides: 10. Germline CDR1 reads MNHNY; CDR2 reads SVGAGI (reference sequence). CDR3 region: CASSSGQGMVGEKLFF. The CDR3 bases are TGTGCCAGCAGTTCAGGACAGGGGATGGTCGGTGAAAAACTGTTTTTT.

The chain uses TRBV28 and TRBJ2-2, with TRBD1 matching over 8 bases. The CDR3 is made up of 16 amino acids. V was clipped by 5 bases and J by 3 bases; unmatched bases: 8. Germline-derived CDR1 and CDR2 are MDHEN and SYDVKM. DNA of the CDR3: TGTGCCAGCAGTAGCCCGGGACAGGACGACACCGGGGAGCTGTTTTTT. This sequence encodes CASSSPGQDDTGELFF.

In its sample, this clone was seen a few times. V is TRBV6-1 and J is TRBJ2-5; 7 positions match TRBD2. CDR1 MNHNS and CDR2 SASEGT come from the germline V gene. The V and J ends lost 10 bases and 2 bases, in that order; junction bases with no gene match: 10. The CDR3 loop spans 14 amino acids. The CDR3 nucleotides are TGTGCCACCTTGGAGCGGGACCTACAAGAGACCCAGTACTTC. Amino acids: CATLERDLQETQYF.

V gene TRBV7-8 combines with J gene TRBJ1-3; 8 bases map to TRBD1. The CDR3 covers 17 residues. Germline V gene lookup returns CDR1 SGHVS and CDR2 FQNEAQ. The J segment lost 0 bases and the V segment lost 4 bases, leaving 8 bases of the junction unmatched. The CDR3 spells CASSSQGQVPSGNTIYF. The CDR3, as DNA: TGTGCCAGCAGCTCACAGGGACAGGTCCCCTCTGGAAACACCATATATTTT.